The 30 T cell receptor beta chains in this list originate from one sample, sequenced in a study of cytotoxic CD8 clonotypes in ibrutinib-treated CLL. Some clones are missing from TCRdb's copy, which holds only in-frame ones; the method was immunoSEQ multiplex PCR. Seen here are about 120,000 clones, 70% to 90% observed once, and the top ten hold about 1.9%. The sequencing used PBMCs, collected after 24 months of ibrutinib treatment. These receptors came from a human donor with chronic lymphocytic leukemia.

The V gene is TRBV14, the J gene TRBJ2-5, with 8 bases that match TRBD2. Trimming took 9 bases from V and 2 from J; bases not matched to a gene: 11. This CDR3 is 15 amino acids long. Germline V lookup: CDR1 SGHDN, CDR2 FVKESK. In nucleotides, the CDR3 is TGTGCCAGTTCACTACTTAGCGGGAAACAAGAGACCCAGTACTTC. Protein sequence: CASSLLSGKQETQYF. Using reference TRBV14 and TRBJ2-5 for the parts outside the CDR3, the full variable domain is EAGVTQFPSHSVIEKGQTVTLRCDPISGHDNLYWYRRVMGKEIKFLLHFVKESKQDESGMPNNRFLAERTGGTYSTLKVQPAELEDSGVYFCASSLLSGKQETQYFGPGTRLLVL.

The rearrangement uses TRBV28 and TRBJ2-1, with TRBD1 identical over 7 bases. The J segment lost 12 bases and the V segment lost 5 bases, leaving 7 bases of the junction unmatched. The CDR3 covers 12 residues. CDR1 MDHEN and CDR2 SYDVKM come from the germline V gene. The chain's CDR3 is CASSHQRQGQFF. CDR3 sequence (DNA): TGTGCCAGCAGTCATCAAAGACAGGGGCAGTTCTTC.

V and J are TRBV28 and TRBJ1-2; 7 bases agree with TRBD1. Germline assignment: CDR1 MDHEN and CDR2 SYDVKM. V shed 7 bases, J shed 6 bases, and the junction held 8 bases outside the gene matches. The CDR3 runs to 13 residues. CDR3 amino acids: CASTPRGGDGYTF. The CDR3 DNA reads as TGTGCCAGCACCCCAAGAGGGGGCGATGGCTACACCTTC.

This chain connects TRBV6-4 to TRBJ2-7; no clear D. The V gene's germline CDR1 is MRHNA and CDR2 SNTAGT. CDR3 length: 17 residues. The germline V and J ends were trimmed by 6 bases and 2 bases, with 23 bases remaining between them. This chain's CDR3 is CASSHLNSTSSAYEQYF. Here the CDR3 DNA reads TGTGCCAGCAGCCATCTCAACAGTACCTCTTCCGCCTACGAGCAGTACTTC.

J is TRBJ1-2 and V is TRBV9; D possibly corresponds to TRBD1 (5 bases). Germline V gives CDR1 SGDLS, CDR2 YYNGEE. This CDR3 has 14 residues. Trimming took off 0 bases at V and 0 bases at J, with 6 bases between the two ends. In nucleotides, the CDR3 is TGTGCCAGCAGCGTAGGGACAACTAACTATGGCTACACCTTC. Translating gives CASSVGTTNYGYTF.

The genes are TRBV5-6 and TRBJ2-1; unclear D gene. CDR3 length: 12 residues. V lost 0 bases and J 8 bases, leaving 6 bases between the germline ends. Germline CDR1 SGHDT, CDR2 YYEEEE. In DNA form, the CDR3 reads TGTGCCAGCAGCTTGGACAAATATGAGCAGTTCTTC. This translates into CASSLDKYEQFF.

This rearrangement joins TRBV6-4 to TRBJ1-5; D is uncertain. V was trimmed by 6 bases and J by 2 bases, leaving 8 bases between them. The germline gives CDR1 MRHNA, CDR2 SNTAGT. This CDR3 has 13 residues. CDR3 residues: CASRPQGNQPQHF. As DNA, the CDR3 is TGTGCCAGCAGGCCCCAGGGCAATCAGCCCCAGCATTTT.

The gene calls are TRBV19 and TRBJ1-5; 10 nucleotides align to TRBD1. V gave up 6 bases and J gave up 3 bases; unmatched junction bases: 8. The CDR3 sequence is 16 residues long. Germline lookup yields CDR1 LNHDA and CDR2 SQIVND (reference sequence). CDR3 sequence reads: CASRSPGQGPNQPQHF. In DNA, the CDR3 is TGTGCCAGTAGGTCGCCGGGACAGGGGCCCAATCAGCCCCAGCATTTT.

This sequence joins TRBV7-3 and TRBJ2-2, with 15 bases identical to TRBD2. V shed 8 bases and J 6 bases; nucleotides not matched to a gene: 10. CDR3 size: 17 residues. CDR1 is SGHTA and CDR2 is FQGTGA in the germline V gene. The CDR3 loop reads CASGRGLAGGLAGELFF. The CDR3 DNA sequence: TGTGCCAGCGGCAGGGGACTAGCGGGAGGTTTGGCCGGGGAGCTGTTTTTT.

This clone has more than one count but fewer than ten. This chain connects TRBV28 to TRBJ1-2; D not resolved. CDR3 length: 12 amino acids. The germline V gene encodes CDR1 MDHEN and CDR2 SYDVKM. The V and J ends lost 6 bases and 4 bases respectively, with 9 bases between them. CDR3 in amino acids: CASSHGSYGYTF. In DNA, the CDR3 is TGTGCCAGCAGCCACGGGAGCTATGGCTACACCTTC.

CDR3 DNA: TGCAGCGTTGAAGATCAGGGGTCCACTGAAGCTTTCTTT. The encoded protein is CSVEDQGSTEAFF. This rearrangement joins TRBV29-1 to TRBJ1-1; the D gene is possibly TRBD1 (6 bases). The germline V gene encodes CDR1 SQVTM and CDR2 ANQGSEA. CDR3 size: 13 residues. Trimming took off 0 bases at V and 4 bases at J, with 9 bases between the two ends.

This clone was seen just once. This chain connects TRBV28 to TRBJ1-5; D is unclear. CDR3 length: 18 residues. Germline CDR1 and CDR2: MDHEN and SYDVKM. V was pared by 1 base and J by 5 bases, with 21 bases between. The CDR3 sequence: CASSLSVRRGPLHQPQHF. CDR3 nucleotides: TGTGCCAGCAGTTTATCGGTACGGAGAGGACCCCTCCATCAGCCCCAGCATTTT.

The CDR3 nucleotides are TGTGCCAGTAGTATAGGAGGGACTAGCGGGAGTTCTGTCAATGAGCAGTTCTTC. This translates into CASSIGGTSGSSVNEQFF. The chain carries TRBV19 and TRBJ2-1; 14 bases line up with TRBD2. This CDR3 comprises 18 residues. In germline, CDR1 is LNHDA, CDR2 SQIVND (reference sequence). Unmatched junction bases numbered 8, after V lost 1 base and J lost 6 bases.

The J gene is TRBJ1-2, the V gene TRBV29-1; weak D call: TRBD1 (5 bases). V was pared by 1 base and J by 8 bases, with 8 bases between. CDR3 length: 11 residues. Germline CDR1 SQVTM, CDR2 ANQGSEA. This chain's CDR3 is CSVEVGAGYTF. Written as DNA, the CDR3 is TGCAGCGTTGAAGTAGGGGCGGGCTACACCTTC.

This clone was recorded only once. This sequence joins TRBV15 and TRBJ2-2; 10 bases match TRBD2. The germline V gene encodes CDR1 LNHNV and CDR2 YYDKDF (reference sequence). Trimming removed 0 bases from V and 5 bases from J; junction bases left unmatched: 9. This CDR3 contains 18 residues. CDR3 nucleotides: TGTGCCACCAGCAGAGATAGGGCTAGCGGGAGCCGGACCGGGGAGCTGTTTTTT. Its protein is CATSRDRASGSRTGELFF.

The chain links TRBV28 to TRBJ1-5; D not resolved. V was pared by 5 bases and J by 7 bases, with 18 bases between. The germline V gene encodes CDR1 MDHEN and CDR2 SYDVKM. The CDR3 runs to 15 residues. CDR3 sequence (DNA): TGTGCCAGCAGTGACCGACTGACCCTCGGGCAGCCCCAGCATTTT. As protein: CASSDRLTLGQPQHF.

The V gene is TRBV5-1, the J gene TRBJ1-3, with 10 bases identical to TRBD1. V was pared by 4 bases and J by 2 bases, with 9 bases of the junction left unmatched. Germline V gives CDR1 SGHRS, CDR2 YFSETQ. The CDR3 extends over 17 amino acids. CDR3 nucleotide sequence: TGCGCCAGCAGCCGCGTGGGACAGGGGAATCCTGGAAACACCATATATTTT. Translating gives CASSRVGQGNPGNTIYF.

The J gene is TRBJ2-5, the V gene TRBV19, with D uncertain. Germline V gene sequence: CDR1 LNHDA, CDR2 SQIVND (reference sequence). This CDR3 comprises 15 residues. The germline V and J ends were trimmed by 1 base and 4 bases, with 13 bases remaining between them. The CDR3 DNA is TGTGCCAGTAGTATAGGGCGAGGCAGTAGAGAGACCCAGTACTTC. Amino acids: CASSIGRGSRETQYF.

This CDR3 is CASGPAVGTDTQYF. Written as DNA, the CDR3 is TGTGCCTCCGGGCCAGCGGTGGGCACAGATACGCAGTATTTT. The chain links TRBV7-3 to TRBJ2-3, with D perhaps matching TRBD2 (5 bases). This CDR3 has 14 residues. The germline V and J ends were trimmed by 11 bases and 1 base, with 16 bases remaining between them. Germline lookup yields CDR1 SGHTA and CDR2 FQGTGA.

The CDR3 nucleotides are TGTGCCAGCAGCCGAGGGACTAGCGGGGGCCAAGAGACCCAGTACTTC. As protein: CASSRGTSGGQETQYF. The gene calls are TRBV7-9 and TRBJ2-5; 14 bases match TRBD2. The V gene's germline CDR1 is SEHNR and CDR2 FQNEAQ (reference sequence). There are 16 residues in the CDR3. Germline trimming cut 5 bases from V and 1 base from J; bases unmatched to any gene: 3.

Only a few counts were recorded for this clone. CDR3 residues: CASSQTERSGPKGAYNEQFF. In DNA form, the CDR3 reads TGTGCCAGCAGCCAAACGGAAAGGTCCGGGCCGAAGGGGGCCTACAATGAGCAGTTCTTC. V gene TRBV14 combines with J gene TRBJ2-1; TRBD1 is a possible D gene (6 bases). The V and J ends lost 2 bases and 2 bases respectively, with 25 bases between them. Germline loops: CDR1 SGHDN, CDR2 FVKESK. The CDR3 contains 20 residues.

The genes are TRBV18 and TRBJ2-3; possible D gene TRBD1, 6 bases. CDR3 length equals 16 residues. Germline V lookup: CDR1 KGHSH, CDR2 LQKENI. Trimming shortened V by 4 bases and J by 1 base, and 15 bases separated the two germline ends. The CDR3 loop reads CASSRGEAGGTDTQYF. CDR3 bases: TGTGCCAGCTCACGGGGAGAGGCAGGGGGCACAGATACGCAGTATTTT.

CDR3 region: CASGRPAGNTIYF. Written as DNA, the CDR3 is TGTGCCAGTGGACGGCCGGCGGGAAACACCATATATTTT. V and J are TRBV6-1 and TRBJ1-3; D ambiguous. V lost 9 bases, J lost 4 bases, and 13 bases lay in between. The V gene's germline CDR1 is MNHNS and CDR2 SASEGT. The CDR3 consists of 13 residues.

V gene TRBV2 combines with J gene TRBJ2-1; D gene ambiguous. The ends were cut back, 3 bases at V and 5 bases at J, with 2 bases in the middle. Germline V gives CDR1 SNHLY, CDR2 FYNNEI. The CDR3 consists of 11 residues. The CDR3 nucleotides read TGTGCCAGCAGTGAGGACAATGAGCAGTTCTTC. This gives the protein CASSEDNEQFF. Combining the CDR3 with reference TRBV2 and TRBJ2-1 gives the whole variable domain EPEVTQTPSHQVTQMGQEVILRCVPISNHLYFYWYRQILGQKVEFLVSFYNNEISEKSEIFDDQFSVERPDGSNFTLKIRSTKLEDSAMYFCASSEDNEQFFGPGTRLTVL.

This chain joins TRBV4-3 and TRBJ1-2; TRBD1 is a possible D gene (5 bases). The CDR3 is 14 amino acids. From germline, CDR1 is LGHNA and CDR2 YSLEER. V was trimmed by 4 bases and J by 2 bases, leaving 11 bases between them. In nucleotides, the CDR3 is TGCGCCAGCAGCCCCCGCCGGGACAACTATGGCTACACCTTC. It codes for CASSPRRDNYGYTF.

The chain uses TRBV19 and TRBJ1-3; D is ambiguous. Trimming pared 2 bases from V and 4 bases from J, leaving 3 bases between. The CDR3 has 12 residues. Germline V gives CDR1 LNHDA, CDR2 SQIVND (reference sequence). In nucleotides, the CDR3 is TGTGCCAGTAGTATAAGGGGAAACACCATATATTTT. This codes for CASSIRGNTIYF.

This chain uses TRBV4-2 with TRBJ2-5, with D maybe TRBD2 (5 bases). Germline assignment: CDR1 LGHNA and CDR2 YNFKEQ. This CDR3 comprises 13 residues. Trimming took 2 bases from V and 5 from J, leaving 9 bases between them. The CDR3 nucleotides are TGTGCCAGCAGCCAATTAAGGAGGGAGACCCAGTACTTC. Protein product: CASSQLRRETQYF.

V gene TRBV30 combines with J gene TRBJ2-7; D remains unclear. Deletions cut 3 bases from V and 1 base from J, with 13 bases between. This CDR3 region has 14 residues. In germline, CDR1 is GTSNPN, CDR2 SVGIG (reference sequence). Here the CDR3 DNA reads TGTGCCTGGAGAACTTCAATGGGATCCTACGAGCAGTACTTC. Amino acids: CAWRTSMGSYEQYF.

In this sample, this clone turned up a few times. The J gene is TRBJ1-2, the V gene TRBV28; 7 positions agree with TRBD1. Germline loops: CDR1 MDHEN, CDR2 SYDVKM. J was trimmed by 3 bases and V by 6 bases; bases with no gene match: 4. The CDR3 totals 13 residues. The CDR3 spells CASSPTGYYGYTF. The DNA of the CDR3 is TGTGCCAGCAGCCCGACAGGGTACTATGGCTACACCTTC.

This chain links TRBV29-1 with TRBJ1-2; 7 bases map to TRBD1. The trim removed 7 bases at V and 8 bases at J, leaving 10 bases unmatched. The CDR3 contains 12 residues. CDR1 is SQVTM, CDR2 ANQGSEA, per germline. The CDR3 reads CSAKDRDYGYTF. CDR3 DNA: TGCAGCGCCAAAGACAGGGATTACGGCTACACCTTC.